These 13 T cell receptor beta chains originate from one sample sequenced in a study of blood T cell repertoires in COVID-19. Profiling relied on immunoSEQ multiplex PCR, and the TCRdb table lists in-frame clones only, not all of them. The sample yields about 160,000 clones, around 82% seen once. Material for sequencing was peripheral blood. All receptors come from a woman in her thirties or forties with COVID-19, enrolled during active disease.

The chain couples TRBV18 to TRBJ2-1; 9 bases match TRBD2. The CDR3 extends over 17 amino acids. Germline CDR1 is KGHSH and CDR2 is LQKENI. V shed 1 base, J shed 2 bases, and the junction held 6 bases outside the gene matches. The CDR3 region is CASSPRDSGRTYNEQFF. Written as DNA, the CDR3 is TGTGCCAGCTCACCACGGGATAGCGGGAGAACCTACAATGAGCAGTTCTTC.

This rearrangement joins TRBV29-1 to TRBJ2-5; weak D call: TRBD1 (6 bases). Looked up from germline, CDR1 is SQVTM and CDR2 is ANQGSEA. Trimming took off 3 bases at V and 5 bases at J, with 13 bases between the two ends. There are 13 residues in the CDR3. CDR3 bases: TGCAGCGTTGATGGTTGGCAGGGGGAGACCCAGTACTTC. Translated, it gives CSVDGWQGETQYF.

The chain joins TRBV19 to TRBJ1-5; D possibly corresponds to TRBD1 (5 bases). V lost 3 bases and J lost 0, with 15 bases in between. This CDR3 region has 17 residues. Germline V gene data show CDR1 as LNHDA and CDR2 as SQIVND (reference sequence). The CDR3 nucleotides read TGTGCCAGTAGTATCGGACAATTACTCTATAGCAATCAGCCCCAGCATTTT. This translates into CASSIGQLLYSNQPQHF.

Comment on this clone: One end of the junction does not line up with germline, which may come from a read error. The rearrangement joins TRBV28 to TRBJ1-6, with D unresolved. Germline CDR1 and CDR2: MDHEN and SYDVKM. The CDR3 is made up of 11 amino acids. The DNA of the CDR3 is TGTGCCAGCGGCCTCCCCCGTATACAATACTTT. Protein product: CASGLPRIQYF.

CDR3 sequence: CASSLSTWQPGETQYF. DNA for the CDR3: TGTGCCAGCAGCCTCTCTACCTGGCAGCCGGGTGAGACCCAGTACTTC. This rearrangement joins TRBV27 to TRBJ2-5; D uncertain. The germline gives CDR1 MNHEY, CDR2 SMNVEV (reference sequence). This CDR3 contains 16 residues. Between the trimmed V and J ends, which lost 6 bases and 5 bases, there was a span of 22 bases.

The chain links TRBV19 to TRBJ1-1; no reliable D call. Germline-derived CDR1 and CDR2 are LNHDA and SQIVND (reference sequence). This CDR3 spans 13 amino acids. The V end was cut by 3 bases, the J end by 1 base, with 6 bases between. CDR3 protein: CASSISSNTEAFF. CDR3 nucleotides: TGTGCCAGTAGTATTTCTTCGAACACTGAAGCTTTCTTT.

This clone was detected only once. The gene calls are TRBV5-1 and TRBJ2-5, with D possibly matching TRBD2 (6 bases). Germline V gene sequence: CDR1 SGHRS, CDR2 YFSETQ. This CDR3 contains 14 residues. V gave up 0 bases and J gave up 5 bases, with 11 bases separating them. The DNA of the CDR3 is TGCGCCAGCAGCTTGGATGTGGGAGGTGAGACCCAGTACTTC. Amino acid sequence: CASSLDVGGETQYF.

The chain recombines TRBV3-1 (or the pseudogene TRBV3-2) with TRBJ2-4; 9 bases are a match to TRBD2. Trimming took 4 bases from V and 9 from J; bases not matched to a gene: 4. The length of the CDR3 is 13 residues. Germline assignment: CDR1 LGHDT and CDR2 YNNKEL (reference sequence). CDR3 amino acids: CASSPGLAVIQYF. As DNA, the CDR3 is TGTGCCAGCAGCCCGGGACTAGCAGTCATTCAGTACTTC.

This chain links TRBV6-5 with TRBJ2-7; D unresolved. The CDR3 extends over 12 amino acids. V lost 8 bases to trimming and J lost 2 bases, with 10 bases between them. Germline V gene lookup returns CDR1 MNHEY and CDR2 SVGAGI. The CDR3 bases are TGTGCCAGCGGGTCAGGCCCCTACGAGCAGTACGTC. This sequence encodes CASGSGPYEQYV.

This sequence joins TRBV11-2 and TRBJ2-2, with 7 bases that match TRBD2. The CDR3 totals 14 residues. J lost 7 bases, V lost 10 bases, and 12 bases had no gene match. Looked up from germline, CDR1 is SGHAT and CDR2 is FQNNGV. CDR3 sequence (DNA): TGTGCCATCCGTGGGCGGGAGACGGGCGGGGAGCTGTTTTTT. This gives the protein CAIRGRETGGELFF.

V usage is TRBV12-3 or TRBV12-4 and J usage is TRBJ2-7; perhaps TRBD2 as D (5 bases). V was shortened by 3 bases and J by 6 bases, with 12 bases between the two germline ends. The CDR3 extends over 13 amino acids. Here the CDR3 DNA reads TGTGCCAGCAGTTTGATGGGAGCGTTCGAGCAGTACGTC. It encodes CASSLMGAFEQYV.

This chain uses TRBV14 with TRBJ2-2; D not certain. Germline-derived CDR1 and CDR2 are SGHDN and FVKESK. The CDR3 covers 14 residues. The V end was cut by 1 base, the J end by 8 bases, with 11 bases between. Here the CDR3 reads CASSQVSNFGELFF. DNA for the CDR3: TGTGCCAGCAGCCAAGTTTCCAACTTTGGGGAGCTGTTTTTT.

The chain has TRBV21-1 and TRBJ2-2; the DNA was not compared with TRBD1, the D call given in the table. TRBV21-1 is described as a pseudogene. The CDR3 consists of 20 residues. CDR3 residues: CASSKAHPDTGFGNTGELFF. The CDR3 region has the DNA TGTGCCAGCAGCAAAGCGCACCCCGACACCGGTTTTGGGAACACCGGGGAGCTGTTTTTT.